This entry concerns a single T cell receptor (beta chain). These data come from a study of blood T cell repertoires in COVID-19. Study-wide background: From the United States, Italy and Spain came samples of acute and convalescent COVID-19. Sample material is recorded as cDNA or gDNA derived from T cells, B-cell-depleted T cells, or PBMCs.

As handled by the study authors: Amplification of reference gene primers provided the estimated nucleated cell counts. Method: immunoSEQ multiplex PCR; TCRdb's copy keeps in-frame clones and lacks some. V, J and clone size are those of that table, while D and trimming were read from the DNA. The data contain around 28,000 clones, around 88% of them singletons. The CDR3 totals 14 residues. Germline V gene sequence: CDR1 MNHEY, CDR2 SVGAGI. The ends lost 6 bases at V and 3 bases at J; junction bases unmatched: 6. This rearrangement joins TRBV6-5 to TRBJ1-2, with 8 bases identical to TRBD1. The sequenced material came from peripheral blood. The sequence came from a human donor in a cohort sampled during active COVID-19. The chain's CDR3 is CASREDREDYGYTF. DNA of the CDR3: TGTGCCAGCAGAGAGGACAGGGAAGACTATGGCTACACCTTC.